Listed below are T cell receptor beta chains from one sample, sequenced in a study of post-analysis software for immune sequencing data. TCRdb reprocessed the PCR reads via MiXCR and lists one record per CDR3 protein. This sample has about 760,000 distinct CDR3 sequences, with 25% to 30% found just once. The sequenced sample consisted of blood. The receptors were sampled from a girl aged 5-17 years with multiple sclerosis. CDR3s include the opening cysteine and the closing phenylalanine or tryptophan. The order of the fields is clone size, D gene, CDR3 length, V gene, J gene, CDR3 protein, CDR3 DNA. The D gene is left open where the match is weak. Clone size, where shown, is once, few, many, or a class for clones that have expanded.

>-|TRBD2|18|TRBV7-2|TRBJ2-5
CASSPSARTGGTQETQYF
TGTGCCAGCAGCCCATCGGCACGTACGGGGGGTACCCAAGAGACCCAGTACTTC
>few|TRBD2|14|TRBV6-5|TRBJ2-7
CASSPLGPSGEQYF
TGTGCCAGCAGTCCCCTTGGGCCTAGCGGCGAGCAGTACTTC
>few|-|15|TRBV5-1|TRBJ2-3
CASSIGRDSTDTQYF
TGCGCCAGCAGCATAGGCCGGGACAGCACAGATACGCAGTATTTT
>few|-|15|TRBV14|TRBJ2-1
CASSQVRNPYNEQFF
TGTGCCAGCAGCCAAGTTAGAAACCCCTACAATGAGCAGTTCTTC
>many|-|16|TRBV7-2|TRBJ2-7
CASSLARGSGTYEQYF
TGTGCCAGCAGCTTAGCGAGGGGATCGGGGACCTACGAGCAGTACTTC
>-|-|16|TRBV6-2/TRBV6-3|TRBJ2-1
CASSITTSTAYNELYF
TGTGCCAGCAGTATCACCACTAGCACCGCCTACAATGAGCTGTACTTC
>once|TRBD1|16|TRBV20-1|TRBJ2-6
CSARRAGGPGANVRTF
TGCAGTGCTAGAAGGGCAGGGGGTCCTGGGGCCAACGTCCGGACTTTC
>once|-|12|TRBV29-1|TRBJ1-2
CSVDSGLGGYTF
TGCAGCGTTGATAGTGGATTGGGTGGCTACACCTTC
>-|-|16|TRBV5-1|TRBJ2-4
CASSPERSDRKNIQYF
TGCGCCAGCAGCCCCGAGCGCTCGGACCGAAAAAACATTCAGTACTTC
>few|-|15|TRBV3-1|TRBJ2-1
CASSQGPGANNEQFF
TGTGCCAGCAGCCAAGGCCCAGGGGCAAACAATGAGCAGTTCTTC
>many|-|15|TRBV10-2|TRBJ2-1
CASRRTTASYNEQFF
TGCGCCAGCAGGAGGACTACTGCATCCTACAATGAGCAGTTCTTC
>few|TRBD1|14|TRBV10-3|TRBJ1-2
CAISPGGQGYGYTF
TGTGCCATCAGCCCCGGGGGACAGGGCTATGGCTACACCTTC
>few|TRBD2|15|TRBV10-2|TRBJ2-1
CASSTLAGVANEQFF
TGCGCCAGCAGTACACTAGCGGGAGTAGCCAATGAGCAGTTCTTC
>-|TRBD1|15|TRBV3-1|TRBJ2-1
CASSRDSVTYNEQFF
TGTGCCAGCAGCCGGGACAGCGTAACCTACAATGAGCAGTTCTTC
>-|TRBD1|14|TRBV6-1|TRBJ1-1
CASSSTGADTEAFF
TGTGCCAGCAGTTCGACAGGGGCGGACACTGAAGCTTTCTTT
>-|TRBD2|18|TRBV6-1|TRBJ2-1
CASRSLPSGVGSYNEQFF
TGTGCCAGCAGAAGTCTTCCTAGCGGGGTAGGGTCCTACAATGAGCAGTTCTTC
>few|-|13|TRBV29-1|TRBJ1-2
CSVDWASPYGYTF
TGCAGCGTTGATTGGGCCAGCCCCTATGGCTACACCTTC
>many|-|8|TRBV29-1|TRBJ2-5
CSVDRGYF
TGCAGCGTTGACCGGGGGTACTTC
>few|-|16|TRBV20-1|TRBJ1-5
CSASFLGAVSNQPQHF
TGCAGTGCTAGTTTTTTGGGGGCGGTGAGCAATCAGCCCCAGCATTTT
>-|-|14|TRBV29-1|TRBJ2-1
CSVEVGGKGNEQFF
TGCAGCGTTGAAGTAGGCGGGAAGGGGAATGAGCAGTTCTTC
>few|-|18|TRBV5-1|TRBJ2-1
CASSLATQPGAIYNEQFF
TGCGCCAGCAGCCTGGCAACCCAACCGGGGGCCATATACAATGAGCAGTTCTTC
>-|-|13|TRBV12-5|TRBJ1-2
CASGIGTGDGYTF
TGTGCTAGTGGTATTGGGACGGGCGATGGCTACACCTTC
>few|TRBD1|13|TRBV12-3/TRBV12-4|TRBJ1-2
CASSYRGVSGYTF
TGTGCCAGCAGTTACAGGGGAGTGAGTGGCTACACCTTC
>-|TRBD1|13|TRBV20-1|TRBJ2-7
CSARDRVYNEQYF
TGCAGTGCTAGGGACAGGGTCTACAATGAGCAGTACTTC
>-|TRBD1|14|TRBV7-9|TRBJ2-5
CASSPGQGVETQYF
TGTGCCAGCAGCCCCGGACAGGGTGTGGAGACCCAGTACTTC
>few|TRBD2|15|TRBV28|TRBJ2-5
CASRMPGTREETQYF
TGTGCCAGCAGAATGCCCGGGACTAGGGAAGAGACCCAGTACTTC
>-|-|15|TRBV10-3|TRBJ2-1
CAISETEKTYNEQFF
TGTGCCATCAGCGAGACAGAAAAAACGTACAATGAGCAGTTCTTC
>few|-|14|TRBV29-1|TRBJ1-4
CSVEDSATNEKLFF
TGCAGCGTTGAAGACAGTGCAACTAATGAAAAACTGTTTTTT
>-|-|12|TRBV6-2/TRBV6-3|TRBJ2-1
CASSTPGRNQFF
TGTGCCAGCAGTACCCCCGGCAGGAACCAGTTCTTC
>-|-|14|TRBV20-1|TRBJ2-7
CSARDFGSTYEQYF
TGCAGTGCTAGAGACTTCGGCAGTACCTACGAGCAGTACTTC
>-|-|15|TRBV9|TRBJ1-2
CASSVEGGRNYGYTF
TGTGCCAGCAGCGTAGAAGGGGGGAGAAACTATGGCTACACCTTC
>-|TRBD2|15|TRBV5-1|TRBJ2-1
CASSSGLWGPDEQFF
TGCGCCAGCAGTTCGGGACTATGGGGCCCGGATGAGCAGTTCTTC
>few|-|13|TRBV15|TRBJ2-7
CATSRSQVHEQYF
TGTGCCACCAGCAGATCCCAAGTCCACGAGCAGTACTTC
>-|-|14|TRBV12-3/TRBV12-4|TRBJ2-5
CASSFPGNSYGQYF
TGTGCCAGCAGTTTCCCCGGGAACTCCTACGGGCAGTACTTC
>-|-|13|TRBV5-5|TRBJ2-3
CASSLSPGDTQYF
TGTGCCAGCAGCTTGTCCCCGGGAGATACGCAGTATTTT
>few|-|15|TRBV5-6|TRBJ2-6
CASSSSGTGANVLTF
TGTGCCAGCAGCTCGTCTGGCACTGGGGCCAACGTCCTGACTTTC
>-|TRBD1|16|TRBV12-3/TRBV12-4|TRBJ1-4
CASSFKPGQGNEKLFF
TGTGCCAGCAGTTTTAAACCGGGACAGGGAAATGAAAAACTGTTTTTT
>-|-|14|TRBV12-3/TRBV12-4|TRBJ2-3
CASTVTVPADTQYF
TGTGCCAGCACTGTGACTGTCCCCGCAGATACGCAGTATTTT
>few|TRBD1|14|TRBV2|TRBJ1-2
CASFTGAKDYGYTF
TGTGCCAGCTTTACAGGGGCCAAAGACTATGGCTACACCTTC
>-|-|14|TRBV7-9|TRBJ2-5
CASSPYRERETQYF
TGTGCCAGCAGCCCGTACAGGGAGCGAGAGACCCAGTACTTC
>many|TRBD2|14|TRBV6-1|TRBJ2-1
CASTGGLAYGEQFF
TGTGCCAGCACCGGGGGACTAGCGTACGGTGAGCAGTTCTTC
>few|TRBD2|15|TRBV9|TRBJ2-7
CASSVSGSVSYEQYF
TGTGCCAGCAGCGTTAGCGGGAGTGTTTCCTACGAGCAGTACTTC
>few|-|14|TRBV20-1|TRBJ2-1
CSASGADTLREQFF
TGCAGTGCTAGTGGGGCAGACACCCTCCGTGAGCAGTTCTTC
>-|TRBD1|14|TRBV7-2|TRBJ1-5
CASSFPGGYQPQHF
TGTGCCAGCAGCTTCCCAGGGGGTTATCAGCCCCAGCATTTT